The clone carrying this TCR beta chain was found a few times. Its antigen is not known. There are 15 residues in the CDR3. Germline assignment: CDR1 LGHNA and CDR2 YSLEER. J lost 4 bases, V lost 0 bases, and 6 bases had no gene match. The record originates from a study of cytomegalovirus exposure and HLA in healthy donors. Study results and caveats: It was only CMV serostatus that was available as immune exposure information. 87-base-pair reads could not separate some V segments, including TRBV6-2 and TRBV6-3.

PCR employed 60 Vbeta and 13 Jbeta primers. TCRdb's copy holds only in-frame clones and misses some; the assay was immunoSEQ multiplex PCR. The table shows about 120,000 clones, with about 83% occurring only once. The rearrangement links TRBV4-3 to TRBJ2-7, with 7 bases that match TRBD1. The sequencing input was PBMCs. The TCR sequence derives from a woman aged 40 to 55 in good health and CMV-seropositive. CDR3 region: CASSQDGTGEYEQYF. The CDR3 DNA sequence: TGCGCCAGCAGCCAAGATGGAACAGGGGAATACGAGCAGTACTTC.